Shown below are 14 T cell receptor beta chains from a single sample sequenced in a study of blood T cell repertoires in COVID-19. This table comes from immunoSEQ multiplex PCR, and its TCRdb copy is limited to in-frame clones, with some not included. The repertoire has hundreds of thousands of clones, around 89% of them found once; the top ten carry around 3%. Sequenced input: peripheral blood. The receptors derive from a woman in her twenties or thirties with COVID-19, enrolled during active disease.

The V call is TRBV6-2 or TRBV6-3, the J call TRBJ1-5, with D maybe TRBD1 (5 bases). The CDR3 loop spans 15 amino acids. The V gene's germline CDR1 is MNHEY and CDR2 SVGEGT. V lost 0 bases, J lost 2 bases, and 8 bases lay in between. The CDR3 DNA reads TGTGCCAGCAGTTACTCAGGGGCGGGCAATCAGCCCCAGCATTTT. This codes for CASSYSGAGNQPQHF.

The chain couples TRBV19 to TRBJ1-2, with TRBD1 identical over 9 bases. Germline trimming cut 3 bases from V and 1 base from J; bases unmatched to any gene: 6. The V gene's germline CDR1 is LNHDA and CDR2 SQIVND (reference sequence). CDR3 length: 16 residues. This CDR3 reads CASSILQGALNYGYTF. CDR3 nucleotide sequence: TGTGCCAGTAGTATCCTACAGGGGGCGCTTAACTATGGCTACACCTTC.

This chain joins TRBV6-5 and TRBJ1-2; 7 bases fit TRBD1. Germline V gene sequence: CDR1 MNHEY, CDR2 SVGAGI. V lost 1 base, J lost 4 bases, and 9 bases stayed unmatched. This CDR3 spans 16 amino acids. As DNA, the CDR3 is TGTGCCAGCAGTTACTATCAAGGGGGCTTTAGCTATGGCTACACCTTC. This encodes CASSYYQGGFSYGYTF.

V is TRBV6-2 or TRBV6-3 and J is TRBJ2-1; D perhaps matches TRBD2 (6 bases). Germline lookup yields CDR1 MNHEY and CDR2 SVGEGT. The CDR3 covers 13 residues. Between the trimmed V and J ends, which lost 3 bases and 15 bases, there was a span of 18 bases. This CDR3 is CASSYGMRDYRFF. CDR3 DNA: TGTGCCAGCAGTTATGGTATGCGGGATTATCGGTTCTTC.

The chain uses TRBV24-1 and TRBJ2-3, with D possibly matching TRBD2 (6 bases). Germline V CDR1 and CDR2: KGHDR, SFDVKD. This CDR3 comprises 14 residues. The ends were cut back, 9 bases at V and 3 bases at J, with 15 bases in the middle. CDR3 loop: CATARDWGTDTQYF. Here the CDR3 DNA reads TGTGCCACCGCTCGGGACTGGGGGACAGATACGCAGTATTTT.

The chain links TRBV18 to TRBJ2-1; 10 nucleotides match TRBD1. Germline CDR1 reads KGHSH; CDR2 reads LQKENI. After removal of 6 bases from V and 1 base from J, the junction contained 9 bases not matched to a gene. This CDR3 region has 17 residues. In nucleotides, the CDR3 is TGTGCCAGCTCCCCCGGGACAGGGGCCTCTTCCTACAATGAGCAGTTCTTC. Encoded protein: CASSPGTGASSYNEQFF. The full variable domain, completed using reference TRBV18 and TRBJ2-1, is NAGVMQNPRHLVRRRGQEARLRCSPMKGHSHVYWYRQLPEEGLKFMVYLQKENIIDESGMPKERFSAEFPKEGPSILRIQQVVRGDSAAYFCASSPGTGASSYNEQFFGPGTRLTVL.

The chain uses TRBV12-3 or TRBV12-4 and TRBJ2-7, with D tentatively TRBD1 (6 bases). CDR3 length: 13 amino acids. V lost 5 bases, J lost 2 bases, and 10 bases lay in between. CDR3 bases: TGTGCCAGCAGTCGGACAGATACCTACGAGCAGTACGTC. Residues: CASSRTDTYEQYV.

There are a few counts of this clone. The chain joins TRBV6-2 or TRBV6-3 to TRBJ2-1; TRBD2 matches 14 bases. The CDR3 has 16 amino acids. The ends lost 4 bases at V and 8 bases at J; junction bases unmatched: 7. Germline-derived CDR1 and CDR2 are MNHEY and SVGEGT. CDR3 in DNA: TGTGCCAGCAGTTGGCCGACTAGCGGGGGGGCTTATGAGCAGTTCTTC. Encoded protein: CASSWPTSGGAYEQFF.

This chain connects TRBV7-2 to TRBJ1-1, with D perhaps TRBD1 (5 bases). Trimming shortened V by 1 base and J by 6 bases, and 18 bases separated the two germline ends. Germline assignment: CDR1 SGHTA and CDR2 FQGNSA. This CDR3 is built from 16 residues. This CDR3 is CASSLVREGWRAEAFF. The CDR3 DNA follows: TGTGCCAGCAGCTTAGTTCGGGAGGGGTGGAGGGCTGAAGCTTTCTTT.

This clone was seen only once. This rearrangement joins TRBV5-1 to TRBJ2-1, with 8 bases lining up with TRBD1. The germline gives CDR1 SGHRS, CDR2 YFSETQ. The J segment lost 3 bases and the V segment lost 4 bases, leaving 9 bases of the junction unmatched. CDR3 length equals 16 residues. The CDR3 protein is CASSPTTGADYNEQFF. Here the CDR3 DNA reads TGCGCCAGCAGCCCGACGACAGGGGCGGACTACAATGAGCAGTTCTTC. Based on the CDR3 plus reference TRBV5-1 and TRBJ2-1, the full variable domain is KAGVTQTPRYLIKTRGQQVTLSCSPISGHRSVSWYQQTPGQGLQFLFEYFSETQRNKGNFPGRFSGRQFSNSRSEMNVSTLELGDSALYLCASSPTTGADYNEQFFGPGTRLTVL.

The V and J genes are TRBV3-1 (or the pseudogene TRBV3-2) and TRBJ2-4, with TRBD1 matching 7 bases. Germline V gene data show CDR1 as LGHDT and CDR2 as YNNKEL (reference sequence). Trimming removed 4 bases from V and 1 base from J; junction bases left unmatched: 13. The CDR3 totals 18 residues. CDR3 in DNA: TGTGCCAGCAGCCTTCAAACGAAAGGGGGCTCTGCCAAAAACATTCAGTACTTC. Translation gives CASSLQTKGGSAKNIQYF.

This chain links TRBV6-4 with TRBJ2-1, with D possibly being TRBD2 (5 bases). The CDR3 covers 13 residues. V was shortened by 4 bases and J by 6 bases, with 10 bases between the two germline ends. The germline V gene has CDR1 MRHNA and CDR2 SNTAGT. CDR3 sequence: CASSVEATNEQFF. The CDR3 DNA sequence: TGTGCCAGCAGTGTGGAGGCCACCAATGAGCAGTTCTTC.

The chain links TRBV27 to TRBJ2-3, with 9 bases lining up with TRBD1. The CDR3 spans 15 residues. Germline V CDR1 and CDR2: MNHEY, SMNVEV (reference sequence). Germline trimming cut 3 bases from V and 2 bases from J; bases unmatched to any gene: 3. The CDR3 region has the DNA TGTGCCAGCAGTTTCCGGGACAGGGACACAGATACGCAGTATTTT. Protein: CASSFRDRDTDTQYF.

The V and J genes are TRBV18 and TRBJ1-4; the D gene is possibly TRBD1 (6 bases). The CDR3 is 15 residues long. CDR1 and CDR2 (germline): KGHSH, LQKENI. V shed 8 bases and J shed 4 bases, with 17 bases lying between them. The CDR3 bases are TGTGCCAGCGCCCAGGGGATGCGGAATAATGAAAAACTGTTTTTT. Translated, it gives CASAQGMRNNEKLFF.